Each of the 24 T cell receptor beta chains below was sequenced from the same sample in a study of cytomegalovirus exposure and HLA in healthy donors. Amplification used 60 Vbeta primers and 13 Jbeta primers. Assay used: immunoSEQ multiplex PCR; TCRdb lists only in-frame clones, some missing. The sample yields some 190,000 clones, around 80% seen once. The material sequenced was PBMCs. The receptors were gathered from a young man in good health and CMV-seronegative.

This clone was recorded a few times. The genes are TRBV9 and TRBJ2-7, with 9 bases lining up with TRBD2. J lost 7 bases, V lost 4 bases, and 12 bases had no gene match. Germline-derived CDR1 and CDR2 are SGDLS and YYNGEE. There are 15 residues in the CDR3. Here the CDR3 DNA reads TGTGCCAGCAGCCCCTTAGCGGGAGCGTCGGGTGAGCAGTACTTC. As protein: CASSPLAGASGEQYF.

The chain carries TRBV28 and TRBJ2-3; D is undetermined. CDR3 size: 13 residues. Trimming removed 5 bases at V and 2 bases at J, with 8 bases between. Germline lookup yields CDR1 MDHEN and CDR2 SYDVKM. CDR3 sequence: CASSPYFTDTQYF. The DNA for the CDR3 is TGTGCCAGCAGTCCCTACTTCACAGATACGCAGTATTTT.

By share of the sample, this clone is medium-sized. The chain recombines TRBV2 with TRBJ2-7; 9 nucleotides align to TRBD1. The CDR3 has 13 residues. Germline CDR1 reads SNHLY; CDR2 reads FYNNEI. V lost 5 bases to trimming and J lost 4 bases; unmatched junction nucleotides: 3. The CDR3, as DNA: TGTGCCAGCAGTCTGGGACAGGGTTACGAGCAGTACTTC. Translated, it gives CASSLGQGYEQYF.

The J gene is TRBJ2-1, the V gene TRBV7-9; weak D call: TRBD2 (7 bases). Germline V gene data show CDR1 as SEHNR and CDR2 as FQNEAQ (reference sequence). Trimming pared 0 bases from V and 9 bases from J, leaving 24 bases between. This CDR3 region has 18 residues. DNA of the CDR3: TGTGCCAGCAGCTTAGCCCGAAATTTTCGGGAAGGGGGGGGTGAGCAGTTCTTC. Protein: CASSLARNFREGGGEQFF.

The CDR3, as DNA: TGTGCCAGCAGCCCCCTCCGCCGGGACAGGGGTACGAACTCCTACGAGCAGTACTTC. Amino acid sequence: CASSPLRRDRGTNSYEQYF. The chain is built from TRBV11-2 and TRBJ2-7; 10 nucleotides match TRBD1. The V segment lost 5 bases and the J segment 0 bases; nucleotides outside the gene matches: 16. The germline gives CDR1 SGHAT, CDR2 FQNNGV. There are 19 residues in the CDR3.

For the CDR3, the DNA is TGTGCCAGTAGTTACCAAATAGCAGATACGCAGTATTTT. This gives the protein CASSYQIADTQYF. The V gene is TRBV19, the J gene TRBJ2-3; no firm D call. Germline V gene lookup returns CDR1 LNHDA and CDR2 SQIVND (reference sequence). CDR3 length: 13 residues. V dropped 5 bases and J dropped 4 bases, with 10 bases sitting between them.

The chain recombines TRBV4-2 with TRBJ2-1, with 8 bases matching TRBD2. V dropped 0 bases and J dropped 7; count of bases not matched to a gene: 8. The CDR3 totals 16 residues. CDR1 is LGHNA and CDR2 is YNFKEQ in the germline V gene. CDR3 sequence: CASSQETGGPTNEQFF. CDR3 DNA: TGTGCCAGCAGCCAAGAGACGGGGGGGCCTACAAATGAGCAGTTCTTC.

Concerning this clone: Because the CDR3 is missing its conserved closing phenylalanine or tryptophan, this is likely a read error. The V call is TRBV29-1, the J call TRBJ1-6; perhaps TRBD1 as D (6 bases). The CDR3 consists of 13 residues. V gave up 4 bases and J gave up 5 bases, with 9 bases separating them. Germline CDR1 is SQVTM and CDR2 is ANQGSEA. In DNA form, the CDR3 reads TGCAGCGTTGCGTGGACAGATAATTCACCCCTCCACCTT. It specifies CSVAWTDNSPLHL.

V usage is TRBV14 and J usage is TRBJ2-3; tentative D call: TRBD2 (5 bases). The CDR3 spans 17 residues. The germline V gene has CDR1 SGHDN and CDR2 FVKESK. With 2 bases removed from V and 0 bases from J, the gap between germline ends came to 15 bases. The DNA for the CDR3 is TGTGCCAGCAGCCAACGCGCGACGGGAACTAGCACAGATACGCAGTATTTT. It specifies CASSQRATGTSTDTQYF.

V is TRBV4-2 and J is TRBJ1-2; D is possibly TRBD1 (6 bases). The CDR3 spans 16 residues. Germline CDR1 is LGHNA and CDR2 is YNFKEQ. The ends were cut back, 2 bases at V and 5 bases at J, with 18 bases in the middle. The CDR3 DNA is TGTGCCAGCAGCCAACACGCCCGGGGCCAGGGGTATGGCTACACCTTC. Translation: CASSQHARGQGYGYTF.

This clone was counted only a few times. CDR3 amino acids: CASSERLAGARETQYF. In nucleotides, the CDR3 is TGTGCCAGCAGCGAGAGACTAGCGGGAGCTAGGGAGACCCAGTACTTC. The chain couples TRBV2 to TRBJ2-5; 12 positions match TRBD2. V was pared by 6 bases and J by 5 bases, with 10 bases of the junction left unmatched. The germline V gene has CDR1 SNHLY and CDR2 FYNNEI. The CDR3 has 16 residues. The full variable domain, in which reference TRBV2 and TRBJ2-5 provide the parts outside the CDR3, is EPEVTQTPSHQVTQMGQEVILRCVPISNHLYFYWYRQILGQKVEFLVSFYNNEISEKSEIFDDQFSVERPDGSNFTLKIRSTKLEDSAMYFCASSERLAGARETQYFGPGTRLLVL.

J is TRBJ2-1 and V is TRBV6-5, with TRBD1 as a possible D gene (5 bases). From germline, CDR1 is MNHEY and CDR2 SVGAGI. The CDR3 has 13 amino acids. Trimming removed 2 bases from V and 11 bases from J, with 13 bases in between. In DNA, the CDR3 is TGTGCCAGCAGTTACAGAGGACACCGTCAGCAGTTCTTC. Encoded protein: CASSYRGHRQQFF.

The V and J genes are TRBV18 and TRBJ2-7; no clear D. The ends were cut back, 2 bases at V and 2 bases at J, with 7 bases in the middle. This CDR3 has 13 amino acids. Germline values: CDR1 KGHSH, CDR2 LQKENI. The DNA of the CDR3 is TGTGCCAGCTCACCAACCAGTGCCTACGAGCAGTACTTC. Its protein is CASSPTSAYEQYF.

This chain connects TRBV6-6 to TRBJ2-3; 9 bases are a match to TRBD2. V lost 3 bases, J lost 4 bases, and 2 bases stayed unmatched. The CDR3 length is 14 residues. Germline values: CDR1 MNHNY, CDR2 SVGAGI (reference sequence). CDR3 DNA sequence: TGTGCCAGCAGTTATAGCGGGAGAGCAGATACGCAGTATTTT. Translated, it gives CASSYSGRADTQYF.

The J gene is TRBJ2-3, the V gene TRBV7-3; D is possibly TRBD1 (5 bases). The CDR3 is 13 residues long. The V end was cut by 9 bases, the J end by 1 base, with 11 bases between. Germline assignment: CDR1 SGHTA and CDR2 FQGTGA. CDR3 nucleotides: TGTGCCAGTAGGGGCCAGGGCACAGATACGCAGTATTTT. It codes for CASRGQGTDTQYF.

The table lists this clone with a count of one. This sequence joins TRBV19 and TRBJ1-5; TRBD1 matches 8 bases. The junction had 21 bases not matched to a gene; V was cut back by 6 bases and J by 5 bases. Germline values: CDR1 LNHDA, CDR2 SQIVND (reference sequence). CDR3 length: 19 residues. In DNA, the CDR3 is TGTGCCAGTAGAATCACCTCCGGGACAGGTGAGAAGAGGCATCAGCCCCAGCATTTT. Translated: CASRITSGTGEKRHQPQHF.

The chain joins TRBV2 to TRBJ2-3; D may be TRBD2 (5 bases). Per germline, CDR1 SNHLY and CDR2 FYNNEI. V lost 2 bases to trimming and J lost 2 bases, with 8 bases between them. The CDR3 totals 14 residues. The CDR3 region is CASSETGFTDTQYF. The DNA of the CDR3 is TGTGCCAGCAGTGAAACGGGGTTCACAGATACGCAGTATTTT.

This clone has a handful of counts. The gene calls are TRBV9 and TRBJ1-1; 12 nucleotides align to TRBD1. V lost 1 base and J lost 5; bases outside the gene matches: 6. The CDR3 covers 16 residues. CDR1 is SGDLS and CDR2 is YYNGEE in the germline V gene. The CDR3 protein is CASSVSRDRGQTEAFF. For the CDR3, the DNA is TGTGCCAGCAGCGTAAGCCGGGACAGGGGGCAAACTGAAGCTTTCTTT.

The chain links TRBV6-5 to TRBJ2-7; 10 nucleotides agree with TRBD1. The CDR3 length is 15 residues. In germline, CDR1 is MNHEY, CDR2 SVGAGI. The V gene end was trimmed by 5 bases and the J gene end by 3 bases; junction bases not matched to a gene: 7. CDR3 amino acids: CASSHIGTGVYEQYF. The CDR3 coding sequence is TGTGCCAGCAGTCACATCGGGACAGGGGTCTACGAGCAGTACTTC.

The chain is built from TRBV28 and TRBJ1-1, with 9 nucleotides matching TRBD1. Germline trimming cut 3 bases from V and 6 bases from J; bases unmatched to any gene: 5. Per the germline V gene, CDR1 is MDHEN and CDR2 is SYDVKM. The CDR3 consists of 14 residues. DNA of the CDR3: TGTGCCAGCAGTTTGGGACAGGGAAGGGCTGAAGCTTTCTTT. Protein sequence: CASSLGQGRAEAFF.

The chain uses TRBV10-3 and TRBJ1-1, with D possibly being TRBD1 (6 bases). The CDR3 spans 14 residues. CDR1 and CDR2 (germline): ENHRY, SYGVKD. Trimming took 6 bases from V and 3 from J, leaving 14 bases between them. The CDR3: CAISRTGRDTEAFF. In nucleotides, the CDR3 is TGTGCCATCAGCCGAACAGGGAGGGACACTGAAGCTTTCTTT.

As DNA, the CDR3 is TGTGCCAGCAGTCTCTTCCAGGGTGGGGCTGAAGCTTTCTTT. It yields the protein CASSLFQGGAEAFF. This sequence joins TRBV7-9 and TRBJ1-1, with D possibly being TRBD1 (5 bases). Trimming pared 6 bases from V and 6 bases from J, leaving 17 bases between. This CDR3 is 14 amino acids long. CDR1 and CDR2 (germline): SEHNR, FQNEAQ (reference sequence).

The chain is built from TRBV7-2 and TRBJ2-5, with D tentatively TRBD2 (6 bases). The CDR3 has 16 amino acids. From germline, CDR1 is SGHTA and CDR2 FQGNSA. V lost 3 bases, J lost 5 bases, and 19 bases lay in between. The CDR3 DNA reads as TGTGCCAGCAGCTTTGGAGGCGTGACTAGTGGTGAGACCCAGTACTTC. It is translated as CASSFGGVTSGETQYF.

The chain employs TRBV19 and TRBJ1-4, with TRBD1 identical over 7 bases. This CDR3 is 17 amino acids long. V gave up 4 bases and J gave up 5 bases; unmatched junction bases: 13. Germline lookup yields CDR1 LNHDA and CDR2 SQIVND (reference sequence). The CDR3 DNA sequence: TGTGCCAGTAGTAAAGAGGGGGCAAGGGGTCTGAATGAAAAACTGTTTTTT. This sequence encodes CASSKEGARGLNEKLFF.